The T cell receptor beta chain under discussion was sequenced for a study of blood T cell repertoires in COVID-19. About the study: Acute and convalescent COVID-19 specimens originated in the United States, Italy and Spain.

Original data processing: Amplified reference gene primers provided the basis for estimating nucleated cell counts. Produced via immunoSEQ multiplex PCR; TCRdb's table is partial and in-frame only. Clone size and the V and J calls come from that table; the DNA yielded D and trimming. Of roughly 70,000 clones listed, 85% to 90% are singletons. The germline V gene encodes CDR1 LNHDA and CDR2 SQIVND (reference sequence). This CDR3 contains 15 residues. Between the trimmed V and J ends, which lost 5 bases and 2 bases, there was a span of 16 bases. The chain links TRBV19 to TRBJ2-7; D not resolved. The clonotype comes from a human donor in a cohort sampled during active COVID-19. Sequencing input: peripheral blood. CDR3 loop: CASSPNPRLTYEQYF. CDR3 in DNA: TGTGCCAGTAGTCCAAACCCCAGACTGACCTACGAGCAGTACTTC. Full variable domain (remainder filled in from reference TRBV19 and TRBJ2-7): DGGITQSPKYLFRKEGQNVTLSCEQNLNHDAMYWYRQDPGQGLRLIYYSQIVNDFQKGDIAEGYSVSREKKESFPLTVTSAQKNPTAFYLCASSPNPRLTYEQYFGPGTRLTVT.